The 29 T cell receptor beta chains given below trace back to one sample, sequenced in a study of T cell repertoires in cytomegalovirus infection. MiXCR was run by TCRdb on the reads, yielding one entry per CDR3 protein. The sample consists of 150,000 to 200,000 distinct CDR3 sequences, roughly an eighth of them appearing once. Sequenced: PBMCs. These receptors were collected from a human donor in good health (CMV status not recorded). Some clones in this sample may be carry-over from other donors' samples.

In this sample, this clonotype turned up a few times. The rearrangement links TRBV12-3 or TRBV12-4 to TRBJ2-1, with 7 bases fitting TRBD2. The V and J ends lost 8 bases and 14 bases, in that order; junction bases with no gene match: 9. The CDR3 spans 11 residues. CDR3 in DNA: TGTGCCAGCTCTAGCGGCCTCTCCGAGTTCTTC. It is translated as CASSSGLSEFF.

This clonotype was seen a handful of times. This chain links TRBV7-6 with TRBJ1-1; no reliable D call. The CDR3 extends over 12 amino acids. V lost 2 bases and J 6 bases, leaving 7 bases between the germline ends. Germline V CDR1 and CDR2: SGHVS, FNYEAQ. As DNA, the CDR3 is TGTGCCAGCAGCTTACCCCCGGCTGAAGCTTTCTTT. This encodes CASSLPPAEAFF.

Only a few counts were recorded for this clonotype. The genes are TRBV2 and TRBJ1-2; D gene ambiguous. Trimming stripped 10 bases from V and 6 bases from J, with 24 bases between. The CDR3 has 15 amino acids. From germline, CDR1 is SNHLY and CDR2 FYNNEI. CDR3 loop: CATKRQRTNLDGYTF. The CDR3 DNA sequence: TGTGCCACCAAGAGGCAGCGAACTAACCTAGATGGCTACACCTTC.

This clonotype was counted many times. The chain is built from TRBV7-2 and TRBJ1-6, with TRBD1 matching 8 bases. The V gene's germline CDR1 is SGHTA and CDR2 FQGNSA. The CDR3 loop spans 17 amino acids. The junction had 7 bases not matched to a gene; V was cut back by 3 bases and J by 3 bases. Here the CDR3 reads CASSFPRDRLYNSPLHF. CDR3 DNA sequence: TGTGCCAGCAGCTTCCCCCGGGACAGGCTCTATAATTCACCCCTCCACTTT.

In its sample, this clonotype was seen many times. The chain uses TRBV7-9 and TRBJ1-1, with a possible D match to TRBD1 (6 bases). V was cut by 2 bases and J by 0 bases, with 13 bases left in between. Germline CDR1 SEHNR, CDR2 FQNEAQ (reference sequence). The CDR3 sequence is 16 residues long. The CDR3 sequence is CASSLHNGGLNTEAFF. The CDR3 DNA reads as TGTGCCAGCAGCTTACATAACGGGGGGCTGAACACTGAAGCTTTCTTT.

In this sample, this clonotype turned up many times. This chain uses TRBV5-5 with TRBJ2-2, with unresolved D. The germline gives CDR1 SGHKS, CDR2 YYEKEE (reference sequence). V was cut by 3 bases and J by 4 bases, with 16 bases left in between. CDR3 length: 16 amino acids. In DNA, the CDR3 is TGTGCCAGCAGCTCTGGAGCGTTTTTGTTCACCGGGGAGCTGTTTTTT. Amino acid sequence: CASSSGAFLFTGELFF.

This clonotype occurred many times. The chain joins TRBV10-3 to TRBJ2-3; 9 bases are a match to TRBD2. V shed 4 bases and J 2 bases; nucleotides not matched to a gene: 4. Germline CDR1 is ENHRY and CDR2 is SYGVKD. The CDR3 covers 15 residues. The CDR3 DNA is TGTGCCATCAGTGCTCTAGCGGGACCCACAGATACGCAGTATTTT. This encodes CAISALAGPTDTQYF.

The chain employs TRBV18 and TRBJ2-1, with a weak D call TRBD1 (6 bases). The germline V and J ends were trimmed by 3 bases and 8 bases, with 20 bases remaining between them. Germline V gives CDR1 KGHSH, CDR2 LQKENI. The CDR3 has 16 residues. The CDR3 protein is CASSPILQGRGDEQFF. CDR3 in DNA: TGTGCCAGCTCACCTATTCTACAGGGTCGCGGCGATGAGCAGTTCTTC. The full variable domain, its missing parts supplied by reference TRBV18 and TRBJ2-1, is NAGVMQNPRHLVRRRGQEARLRCSPMKGHSHVYWYRQLPEEGLKFMVYLQKENIIDESGMPKERFSAEFPKEGPSILRIQQVVRGDSAAYFCASSPILQGRGDEQFFGPGTRLTVL.

This clonotype came up many times. The chain employs TRBV7-2 and TRBJ1-1; possibly TRBD1 for D (5 bases). Trimming shortened V by 5 bases and J by 7 bases, and 17 bases separated the two germline ends. From germline, CDR1 is SGHTA and CDR2 FQGNSA. The CDR3 contains 14 residues. CDR3 amino acids: CASSPHLSGLEAFF. In DNA form, the CDR3 reads TGTGCCAGCAGCCCCCACCTTTCAGGGCTTGAAGCTTTCTTT.

V is TRBV28 and J is TRBJ2-2; tentative D call: TRBD2 (6 bases). The CDR3 is 13 residues long. CDR1 and CDR2 from the germline V gene are MDHEN and SYDVKM. Trimming stripped 8 bases from V and 4 bases from J, with 11 bases between. The DNA of the CDR3 is TGTGCCAGCGGGGACGGGGGCACCGGGGAGCTGTTTTTT. It is translated as CASGDGGTGELFF. The variable domain in full, with the rest retrieved from reference TRBV28 and TRBJ2-2, is DVKVTQSSRYLVKRTGEKVFLECVQDMDHENMFWYRQDPGLGLRLIYFSYDVKMKEKGDIPEGYSVSREKKERFSLILESASTNQTSMYLCASGDGGTGELFFGEGSRLTVL.

The chain carries TRBV5-1 and TRBJ2-1; 15 bases match TRBD2. This CDR3 comprises 16 residues. Germline CDR1 and CDR2: SGHRS and YFSETQ. J gave up 7 bases and V 2 bases, and 4 bases lay outside the gene matches. CDR3 coding DNA: TGCGCCAGCAGCTTCGGACTAGCGGGGGGGCCAAATGAGCAGTTCTTC. Translated: CASSFGLAGGPNEQFF.

This clonotype was detected many times. The chain has TRBV7-2 and TRBJ2-5, with TRBD1 matching over 10 bases. The CDR3 length is 16 residues. Germline CDR1 SGHTA, CDR2 FQGNSA. With 1 base clipped from V and 4 bases from J, the junction kept 6 bases outside the gene matches. This CDR3 is CASSLVGTGERETQYF. In DNA, the CDR3 is TGTGCCAGCAGCTTAGTCGGGACAGGGGAGCGAGAGACCCAGTACTTC.

The V call is TRBV25-1, the J call TRBJ1-2; D remains ambiguous. The germline V and J ends were trimmed by 1 base and 8 bases, with 17 bases remaining between them. The CDR3 loop spans 15 amino acids. Per the germline V gene, CDR1 is MGHDK and CDR2 is SYGVNS. The DNA for the CDR3 is TGTGCCAGCAGTGAATTCAGCCGGACGAAAATGGGCTACACCTTC. Protein product: CASSEFSRTKMGYTF.

At least ten counts were recorded for this clonotype. The chain employs TRBV7-9 and TRBJ1-1, with a weak D call TRBD1 (5 bases). CDR1 and CDR2 from the germline V gene are SEHNR and FQNEAQ (reference sequence). Trimming stripped 0 bases from V and 4 bases from J, with 9 bases between. This CDR3 has 14 residues. In nucleotides, the CDR3 is TGTGCCAGCAGCTTAGCGAGTACAGGCACTGAAGCTTTCTTT. Its protein is CASSLASTGTEAFF.

This clonotype was detected only a few times. The chain combines TRBV6-2 or TRBV6-3 with TRBJ2-1, with a weak D call TRBD2 (6 bases). The CDR3 spans 13 residues. V lost 10 bases and J 5 bases, leaving 15 bases between the germline ends. The germline gives CDR1 MNHEY, CDR2 SVGEGT. For the CDR3, the DNA is TGTGCCACCGCGGGCGGGGCTAACAATGAGCAGTTCTTC. This translates into CATAGGANNEQFF.

In DNA, the CDR3 is TGTGCCAGCAGCTTAGTGGGGGAGAGCTCCTACAATGAGCAGTTCTTC. Its translation is CASSLVGESSYNEQFF. The chain uses TRBV7-9 and TRBJ2-1, with D tentatively TRBD1 or TRBD2 (5 bases each). Germline CDR1 and CDR2: SEHNR and FQNEAQ (reference sequence). Trimming removed 1 base at V and 0 bases at J, with 10 bases between. The CDR3 runs 16 residues.

At least ten counts were recorded for this clonotype. The J gene is TRBJ1-3, the V gene TRBV7-9; D call uncertain. The germline V gene has CDR1 SEHNR and CDR2 FQNEAQ (reference sequence). The CDR3 is 15 amino acids. V shed 5 bases and J shed 4 bases, with 15 bases lying between them. The CDR3 DNA is TGTGCCAGCAGCACCGACGGGGAAAACGGAAACACCATATATTTT. Amino acid sequence: CASSTDGENGNTIYF.

The V and J genes are TRBV28 and TRBJ2-1; 13 bases are shared with TRBD2. V trimming: 7 bases; J trimming: 8 bases; junction bases outside the gene matches: 5. The CDR3 has 14 amino acids. CDR1 and CDR2 from the germline V gene are MDHEN and SYDVKM. As DNA, the CDR3 is TGTGCCAGCACCCCGGGACTAGCGGGATATGAGCAGTTCTTC. Its translation is CASTPGLAGYEQFF.

The sample holds a few counts of this clonotype. The chain employs TRBV28 and TRBJ2-3, with unresolved D. The V gene lost 6 bases and the J gene lost 7 bases, with 20 bases spanning the gap. Germline lookup yields CDR1 MDHEN and CDR2 SYDVKM. The CDR3 sequence is 15 residues long. CDR3 region: CASSNPGRASNTQYF. DNA for the CDR3: TGTGCCAGCAGCAACCCGGGCCGCGCTTCTAATACGCAGTATTTT. The variable domain in full, with the rest retrieved from reference TRBV28 and TRBJ2-3, is DVKVTQSSRYLVKRTGEKVFLECVQDMDHENMFWYRQDPGLGLRLIYFSYDVKMKEKGDIPEGYSVSREKKERFSLILESASTNQTSMYLCASSNPGRASNTQYFGPGTRLTVL.

The sample holds many counts of this clonotype. The gene calls are TRBV7-6 and TRBJ1-5; D is unclear. Germline V gene lookup returns CDR1 SGHVS and CDR2 FNYEAQ. V lost 5 bases and J lost 7, with 12 bases in between. The CDR3 spans 13 residues. CDR3 sequence: CASSTQEGQPQHF. The CDR3 coding sequence is TGTGCCAGCAGCACCCAGGAGGGACAGCCCCAGCATTTT.

This clonotype appeared many times. The V and J genes are TRBV7-2 and TRBJ1-4; 9 bases agree with TRBD1. CDR3 length: 12 amino acids. Germline V gives CDR1 SGHTA, CDR2 FQGNSA. The V gene end was trimmed by 5 bases and the J gene end by 15 bases; junction bases not matched to a gene: 7. The CDR3 DNA follows: TGTGCCAGCAGCGAGGGGACAGGGAAAATGTTTTTT. Its protein product is CASSEGTGKMFF.

This clonotype was found many times. J is TRBJ2-7 and V is TRBV7-8; D not certain. The CDR3 contains 12 residues. Germline-derived CDR1 and CDR2 are SGHVS and FQNEAQ. V was clipped by 5 bases and J by 3 bases, with 8 bases between them. The CDR3, as DNA: TGTGCCAGCAGCATTCAGGACTACGAGCAGTACTTC. Translation gives CASSIQDYEQYF.

The sample holds many counts of this clonotype. The CDR3 here is CAIGWWHEQFF. In DNA, the CDR3 is TGTGCCATAGGGTGGTGGCACGAGCAGTTCTTC. The rearrangement joins TRBV6-2 or TRBV6-3 to TRBJ2-1; the D is unclear. CDR1 is MNHEY and CDR2 is SVGEGT in the germline V gene. The length of the CDR3 is 11 residues. Trimming took 10 bases from V and 10 from J, leaving 14 bases between them.

The genes are TRBV29-1 and TRBJ2-2; D remains unclear. The V and J ends lost 2 bases and 6 bases respectively, with 13 bases between them. The germline V gene encodes CDR1 SQVTM and CDR2 ANQGSEA. The CDR3 extends over 14 amino acids. In DNA, the CDR3 is TGCAGCGTTGAACCTATTGAGCGAGCCGGGGAGCTGTTTTTT. Its translation is CSVEPIERAGELFF.

This clonotype has just a few counts. The V gene is TRBV20-1, the J gene TRBJ1-2; D perhaps matches TRBD1 (6 bases). The CDR3 extends over 10 amino acids. The germline gives CDR1 DFQATT, CDR2 SNEGSKA (reference sequence). V was shortened by 5 bases and J by 12 bases, with 13 bases between the two germline ends. The CDR3 protein is CSAPTGIDTF. The CDR3 DNA reads TGCAGTGCTCCTACAGGGATCGACACCTTC.

The chain recombines TRBV20-1 with TRBJ1-5; D call uncertain. Germline loops: CDR1 DFQATT, CDR2 SNEGSKA (reference sequence). Trimming stripped 0 bases from V and 0 bases from J, with 6 bases between. CDR3 length: 14 residues. The CDR3 loop is CSARESPSNQPQHF. CDR3 DNA sequence: TGCAGTGCTAGAGAATCCCCTAGCAATCAGCCCCAGCATTTT.

About this clonotype itself: A read error is possible here, since a much larger clone lies one base away. The chain couples TRBV12-5 to TRBJ1-1; D is undetermined. CDR1 is LGHNT, CDR2 FRNRAP, per germline. V gave up 0 bases and J gave up 5 bases, with 16 bases separating them. CDR3 length: 16 residues. The CDR3 DNA is TGTGCTAGTGGTTTGGTAGTATCCCCCAGAGGGACTGAAGCTTTCTTT. It translates to CASGLVVSPRGTEAFF. Using reference TRBV12-5 and TRBJ1-1 for the parts outside the CDR3, the full variable domain is DARVTQTPRHKVTEMGQEVTMRCQPILGHNTVFWYRQTMMQGLELLAYFRNRAPLDDSGMPKDRFSAEMPDATLATLKIQPSEPRDSAVYFCASGLVVSPRGTEAFFGQGTRLTVV.

This clonotype was observed at least ten times. This sequence joins TRBV7-3 and TRBJ2-1; 9 nucleotides line up with TRBD1. Germline CDR1 reads SGHTA; CDR2 reads FQGTGA. The CDR3 sequence is 15 residues long. V lost 5 bases and J lost 2; bases outside the gene matches: 4. CDR3: CASSRGQGPYNEQFF. CDR3 coding DNA: TGTGCCAGCAGCCGGGGACAGGGCCCCTACAATGAGCAGTTCTTC. Filled out from reference TRBV7-3 and TRBJ2-1, the complete variable domain reads GAGVSQTPSNKVTEKGKYVELRCDPISGHTALYWYRQSLGQGPEFLIYFQGTGAADDSGLPNDRFFAVRPEGSVSTLKIQRTERGDSAVYLCASSRGQGPYNEQFFGPGTRLTVL.

At least ten counts were recorded for this clonotype. J is TRBJ2-4 and V is TRBV6-2 or TRBV6-3, with a possible D match to TRBD1 (6 bases). V was shortened by 1 base and J by 8 bases, with 15 bases between the two germline ends. The CDR3 is 15 residues long. Germline V gene data show CDR1 as MNHEY and CDR2 as SVGEGT. The CDR3 sequence: CASSYFKTTGHIQYF. Here the CDR3 DNA reads TGTGCCAGCAGTTACTTTAAGACGACAGGCCACATTCAGTACTTC.